This T cell receptor beta chain derives from a study of STAT3 mutations in large granular lymphocyte leukemia. The wider study: Roughly half of the longitudinally sequenced T-LGLL patients carried detectable canonical activating STAT3 mutations.

Worth noting for this clone: What it binds is not known.

Study-wide findings and caveats: Every T-LGLL patient had at least one immunodominant TCRbeta clonotype. In about 30% of the 18 patients, new TCR clonotypes emerged after therapy.

The V gene's germline CDR1 is GTSNPN and CDR2 SVGIG (reference sequence). The CDR3 sequence is 15 residues long. Deletions cut 1 base from V and 8 bases from J, with 17 bases between. Sequencing used immunoSEQ multiplex PCR; TCRdb keeps in-frame clones, though not all of them. The table has about 1,700 clones, 60% seen once. The sequence came from a woman in her 70s with T-cell large granular lymphocyte leukemia. Some clones in this sample may be carry-over from other donors' samples. The genes are TRBV30 and TRBJ1-4, with D possibly being TRBD1 (5 bases). Source material: peripheral blood mononuclear cells. CDR3 amino acids: CAWSDQGVVREKLFF. The CDR3 bases are TGTGCCTGGAGTGATCAGGGAGTGGTGCGGGAAAAACTGTTTTTT.